The 11 T cell receptor beta chains reported below all come from one sample, sequenced in a study of T-cell reconstitution after alpha-beta-depleted transplantation in children. As it was prepared, the TCRbeta library received unique molecular identifiers. TCRdb re-called the PCR reads with MiXCR, one entry per CDR3 protein. The sample has under 750,000 distinct CDR3 sequences, approximately 22% seen once. Here the sequenced sample was PBMCs, mostly from graft donor cells, taken 360 days after TCRalphabeta/CD19-depleted stem cell transplant. The receptors come from a boy under three years old who had a stem cell transplant for acute myeloid leukemia, so the T cells may come from the graft donor.

This clonotype has a handful of counts. DNA of the CDR3: TGTGCCTGGAGTGTCATGAGCTCTGGAAACACCATATATTTT. It codes for CAWSVMSSGNTIYF. The chain uses TRBV30 and TRBJ1-3; no reliable D call. There are 14 residues in the CDR3. Germline CDR1 is GTSNPN and CDR2 is SVGIG (reference sequence). V gave up 0 bases and J gave up 0 bases, with 6 bases separating them.

This clonotype came up many times. V usage is TRBV7-2 and J usage is TRBJ2-3; D not resolved. The CDR3 is made up of 13 amino acids. Germline CDR1 and CDR2: SGHTA and FQGNSA. Trimming stripped 3 bases from V and 4 bases from J, with 8 bases between. The CDR3 DNA sequence: TGTGCCAGCAGCTTGCCAGGCGCAGATACGCAGTATTTT. This gives the protein CASSLPGADTQYF. Full variable domain (remainder filled in from reference TRBV7-2 and TRBJ2-3): GAGVSQSPSNKVTEKGKDVELRCDPISGHTALYWYRQSLGQGLEFLIYFQGNSAPDKSGLPSDRFSAERTGGSVSTLTIQRTQQEDSAVYLCASSLPGADTQYFGPGTRLTVL.

V and J are TRBV5-6 and TRBJ2-7; D gene uncertain. Germline values: CDR1 SGHDT, CDR2 YYEEEE. V was trimmed by 1 base and J by 3 bases, leaving 5 bases between them. The CDR3 has 12 residues. The CDR3 is CASSLFHYEQYV. DNA of the CDR3: TGTGCCAGCAGCTTGTTCCACTACGAGCAGTACGTC.

There are many counts of this clonotype. The chain uses TRBV29-1 and TRBJ2-1; TRBD2 matches 9 bases. The CDR3 has 14 amino acids. Germline CDR1 SQVTM, CDR2 ANQGSEA. V dropped 3 bases and J dropped 4; count of bases not matched to a gene: 4. CDR3 DNA: TGCAGCGTTGATCCTAGCGGGGCGTACAATGAGCAGTTCTTC. Its protein product is CSVDPSGAYNEQFF.

This chain uses TRBV14 with TRBJ2-1; the D gene could be TRBD1 or TRBD2 (5 bases each). Germline V lookup: CDR1 SGHDN, CDR2 FVKESK. Trimming removed 1 base from V and 6 bases from J, with 13 bases in between. The CDR3 runs to 15 residues. The CDR3 reads CASSQAGTLRNEQFF. The DNA for the CDR3 is TGTGCCAGCAGCCAAGCAGGGACCCTTCGCAATGAGCAGTTCTTC. Looking up the rest from reference TRBV14 and TRBJ2-1 gives the full variable domain: EAGVTQFPSHSVIEKGQTVTLRCDPISGHDNLYWYRRVMGKEIKFLLHFVKESKQDESGMPNNRFLAERTGGTYSTLKVQPAELEDSGVYFCASSQAGTLRNEQFFGPGTRLTVL.

The J gene is TRBJ2-2, the V gene TRBV5-1; 8 bases match TRBD1. The CDR3 is 17 residues long. The J segment lost 7 bases and the V segment lost 1 base, leaving 12 bases of the junction unmatched. Germline lookup yields CDR1 SGHRS and CDR2 YFSETQ. CDR3 region: CASSLLGQGVQIGELFF. CDR3 coding DNA: TGCGCCAGCAGCTTGCTCGGACAGGGTGTTCAGATCGGGGAGCTGTTTTTT.

This clonotype was observed a few times. The chain has TRBV4-2 and TRBJ2-3, with 7 bases matching TRBD1. The CDR3 spans 15 residues. CDR1 LGHNA and CDR2 YNFKEQ come from the germline V gene. V was clipped by 4 bases and J by 3 bases; unmatched bases: 7. CDR3 residues: CASSPRDSYTDTQYF. The DNA of the CDR3 is TGTGCCAGCAGCCCTCGGGACAGTTATACAGATACGCAGTATTTT.

This clonotype showed up just a few times. This chain links TRBV29-1 with TRBJ2-7, with D unresolved. Germline values: CDR1 SQVTM, CDR2 ANQGSEA. CDR3 length equals 11 residues. Deletions cut 7 bases from V and 4 bases from J, with 11 bases between. The CDR3 reads CSAHDGYEQYF. The CDR3 coding sequence is TGCAGCGCCCACGACGGGTACGAGCAGTACTTC.

This clonotype has at least ten counts. V is TRBV29-1 and J is TRBJ2-4, with 7 nucleotides matching TRBD2. The CDR3 is made up of 13 amino acids. V gave up 4 bases and J gave up 2 bases; unmatched junction bases: 2. CDR1 SQVTM and CDR2 ANQGSEA come from the germline V gene. CDR3 amino acids: CSVASGTKNIQYF. In nucleotides, the CDR3 is TGCAGCGTTGCTAGCGGTACCAAAAACATTCAGTACTTC.

This clonotype has a count of ten or more. The junction does not match germline at one end; this may be a read error. The V and J genes are TRBV6-2 or TRBV6-3 and TRBJ2-1, with D unresolved. Germline CDR1 reads MNHEY; CDR2 reads SVGEGT. This CDR3 is built from 11 residues. CDR3 nucleotides: TGTGCCAGCAGCGCCTACGATGAGCAGTTCTTC. Protein: CASSAYDEQFF.

Many counts were recorded for this clonotype. This sequence joins TRBV12-3 or TRBV12-4 and TRBJ1-1, with D tentatively TRBD1 (6 bases). This CDR3 has 11 amino acids. Trimming stripped 9 bases from V and 8 bases from J, with 13 bases between. The CDR3 sequence is CASSRTVEAFF. Here the CDR3 DNA reads TGTGCCAGTTCCAGGACAGTCGAAGCTTTCTTT.